This TCR beta chain is from a study of T-cell reconstitution after alpha-beta-depleted transplantation in children (dated by TCRdb to about 2016). Context from the whole study: The study quantitatively tracked T-cell immune reconstitution after TCRalphabeta/CD19-depleted allogeneic hematopoietic cell transplantation in children using TCR repertoire profiling.

This clonotype was detected a few times. It lacks a known antigen. There are no base qualities to consult, and no much larger clone falls within one base. For CDR1 and CDR2, the germline V gene lists SGHRS and YFSETQ. From its cysteine to its phenylalanine, the CDR3 spans 15 amino acids. Only the CDR3 region is kept as DNA, spanning 45 bases read in frame from base 1. V and J are truncated by 0 bases and 8 bases respectively, leaving an intervening sequence of 15 bases. The meaning of the sample's treatment or condition label: allogeneic hematopoietic cell transplantation with graft depleted of TCRalphabeta T cells and CD19 B cells. Transplant recipients were children who received TCRalphabeta/CD19-depleted allogeneic hematopoietic cell grafts. The library was produced with PCR. Data came from an Illumina HiSeq 2500. TCR library preparation used molecular barcoding, with unique molecular identifiers applied to normalize quantification of the TCRbeta repertoire. The raw public reads went through TCRdb reprocessing: fastp at Q25, MiXCR clone calling, in-frame beta chains kept. Every CDR3 protein is listed once, alongside the most common genes and DNA of its rows. In this sample the table shows 300,000 to 350,000 distinct CDR3 sequences, roughly 17% of which occur a single time. The ten largest clones capture roughly two fifths of the sample.

Results and caveats for the whole study, not just this receptor: Hyperexpanded clone frequencies declined over subsequent months; after one year, T-cell counts and TCRbeta diversity were mostly attributed to newly produced T cells. The high TCRbeta diversity at day 60 in some patients was ascribed to recipient T cells and intrathymic progenitors that had survived conditioning. About two months after transplant, the apparently early recovery of alphabetaT-cell counts reportedly depended on just several hundred clones that had expanded rapidly and came from non-depleted graft cells.

Material: PBMCs, mostly from graft donor cells, obtained 360 days after TCRalphabeta/CD19-depleted stem cell transplant. The source of this sequence is a male patient between 2 and 10 years old who had a stem cell transplant for acute lymphoblastic leukemia, so the T cells may come from the graft donor. The rearranged chain carries TRBV5-1 and TRBJ2-1; the D gene is perhaps TRBD1 or TRBD2, each of them matching over 5 bases. The CDR3 reads as follows: CASSLGQFSRDEQFF. In nucleotide form, the sequence is TGCGCCAGCAGCTTGGGACAGTTCTCGCGGGATGAGCAGTTCTTC. Supplemented by the reference TRBV5-1 and TRBJ2-1 proteins around the CDR3, the complete variable domain is KAGVTQTPRYLIKTRGQQVTLSCSPISGHRSVSWYQQTPGQGLQFLFEYFSETQRNKGNFPGRFSGRQFSNSRSEMNVSTLELGDSALYLCASSLGQFSRDEQFFGPGTRLTVL.